The 3 T cell receptor beta chains listed next were all sequenced from one sample in a study of low-dose radiotherapy and immunotherapy resistance in tumors. Both TCRalpha and TCRbeta chains were reverse transcribed with V-gene-specific primers. The authors amplified TCRs for about 20 PCR cycles with a constant-region primer and a V-primer adapter. TCRdb independently ran MiXCR on the reads; one entry per CDR3 protein. The table includes about 6,200 distinct CDR3 sequences, roughly four fifths detected once. All receptors come from a human donor with advanced metastatic prostate, ovarian, gallbladder or colorectal cancer (not recorded which). This table probably holds off-target reads from a library built for another chain.

The chain uses TRBV6-2 or TRBV6-3 and TRBJ1-1; 8 nucleotides match TRBD1. This CDR3 is built from 12 residues. J was trimmed by 1 base and V by 8 bases; bases with no gene match: 0. Germline values: CDR1 MNHEY, CDR2 SVGEGT. CDR3 residues: CASGQGNTEAFF. CDR3 bases: TGTGCCAGCGGACAGGGGAACACTGAAGCTTTCTTT.

The chain has TRBV6-2 or TRBV6-3 and TRBJ2-1; 12 bases are a match to TRBD2. The V segment lost 5 bases and the J segment 0 bases; nucleotides outside the gene matches: 5. CDR1 and CDR2 from the germline V gene are MNHEY and SVGEGT. This CDR3 has 17 amino acids. This chain's CDR3 is CASSNLAGGNSYNEQFF. As DNA, the CDR3 is TGTGCCAGCAGTAACCTAGCGGGGGGGAACTCCTACAATGAGCAGTTCTTC.

This clonotype showed up just once. The CDR3 spells CSVLDDRKYF. The CDR3, as DNA: TGCAGCGTTCTGGACGACAGAAAGTACTTC. The chain couples TRBV29-1 to TRBJ2-7, with D possibly TRBD1 on 5 matching bases. CDR3 length: 10 residues. The V end lost 5 bases, the J end lost 11 bases, and 13 bases lay between the germline ends. Germline CDR1 reads SQVTM; CDR2 reads ANQGSEA.